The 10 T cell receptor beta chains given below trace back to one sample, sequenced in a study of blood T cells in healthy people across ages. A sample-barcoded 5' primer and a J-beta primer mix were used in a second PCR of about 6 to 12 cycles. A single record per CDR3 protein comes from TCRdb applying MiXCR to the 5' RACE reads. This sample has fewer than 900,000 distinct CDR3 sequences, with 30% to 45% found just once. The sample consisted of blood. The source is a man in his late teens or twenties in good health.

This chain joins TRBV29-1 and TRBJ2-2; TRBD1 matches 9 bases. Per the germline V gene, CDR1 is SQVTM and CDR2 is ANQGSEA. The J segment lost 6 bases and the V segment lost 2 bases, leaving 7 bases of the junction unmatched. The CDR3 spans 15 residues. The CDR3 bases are TGCAGCGTTGAAACCCGGACAGGGGTAGCCGGGGAGCTGTTTTTT. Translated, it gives CSVETRTGVAGELFF.

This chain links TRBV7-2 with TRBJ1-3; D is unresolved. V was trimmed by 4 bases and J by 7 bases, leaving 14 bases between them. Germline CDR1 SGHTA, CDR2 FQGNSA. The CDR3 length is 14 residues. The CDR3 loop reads CASSSQQGLNTIYF. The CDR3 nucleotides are TGTGCCAGCAGCTCACAACAAGGTCTGAACACCATATATTTT.

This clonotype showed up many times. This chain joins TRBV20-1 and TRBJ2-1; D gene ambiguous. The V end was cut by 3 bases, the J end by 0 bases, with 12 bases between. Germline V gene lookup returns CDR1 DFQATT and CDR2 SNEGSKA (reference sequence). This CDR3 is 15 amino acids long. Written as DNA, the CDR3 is TGCAGTGCTAGGGGCCTCTCCAGCTCCTACAATGAGCAGTTCTTC. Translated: CSARGLSSSYNEQFF.

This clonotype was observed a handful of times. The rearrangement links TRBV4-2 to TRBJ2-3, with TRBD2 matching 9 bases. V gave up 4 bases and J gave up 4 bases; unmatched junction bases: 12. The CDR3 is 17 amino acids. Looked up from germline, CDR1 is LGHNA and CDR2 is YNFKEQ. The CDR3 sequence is CASSRTSVAGEADTQYF. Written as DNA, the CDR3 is TGTGCCAGCAGCCGAACTAGTGTAGCGGGGGAAGCAGATACGCAGTATTTT.

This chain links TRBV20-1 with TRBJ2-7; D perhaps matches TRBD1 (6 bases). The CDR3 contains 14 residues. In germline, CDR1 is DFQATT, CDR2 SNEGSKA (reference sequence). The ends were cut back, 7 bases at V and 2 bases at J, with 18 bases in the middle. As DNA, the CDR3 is TGCAGTGTTCCGGAGCCAACAGGGACCTACGAGCAGTACTTC. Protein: CSVPEPTGTYEQYF.

The CDR3 region is CSVRLAGRETQYF. The CDR3 nucleotides read TGCAGCGTACGACTAGCGGGGCGGGAGACCCAGTACTTC. The chain is built from TRBV29-1 and TRBJ2-7, with 11 bases aligning to TRBD2. The J call may be in error: the DNA end matches TRBJ2-5 better. The germline V gene has CDR1 SQVTM and CDR2 ANQGSEA. The CDR3 is 13 residues long.

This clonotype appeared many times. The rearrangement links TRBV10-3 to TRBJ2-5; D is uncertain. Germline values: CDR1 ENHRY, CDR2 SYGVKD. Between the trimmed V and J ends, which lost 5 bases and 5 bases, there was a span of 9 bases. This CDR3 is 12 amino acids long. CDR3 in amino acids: CAISWTKETQYF. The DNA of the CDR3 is TGTGCCATCAGTTGGACGAAGGAGACCCAGTACTTC.

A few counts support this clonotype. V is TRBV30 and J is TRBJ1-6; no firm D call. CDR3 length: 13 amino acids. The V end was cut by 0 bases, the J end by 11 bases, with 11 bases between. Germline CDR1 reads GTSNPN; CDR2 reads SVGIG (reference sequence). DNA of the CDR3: TGTGCCTGGAGTGTACAAGGCGCAGCACCCCTCCACTTT. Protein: CAWSVQGAAPLHF. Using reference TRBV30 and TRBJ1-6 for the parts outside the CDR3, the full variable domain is SQTIHQWPATLVQPVGSPLSLECTVEGTSNPNLYWYRQAAGRGLQLLFYSVGIGQISSEVPQNLSASRPQDRQFILSSKKLLLSDSGFYLCAWSVQGAAPLHFGNGTRLTVT.

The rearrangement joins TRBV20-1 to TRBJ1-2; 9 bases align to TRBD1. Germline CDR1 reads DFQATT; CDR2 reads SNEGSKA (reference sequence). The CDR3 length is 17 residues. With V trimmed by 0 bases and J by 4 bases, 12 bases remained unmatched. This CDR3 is CSARDSIRDRVSYGYTF. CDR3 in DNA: TGCAGTGCTAGAGACAGTATCCGGGACAGGGTTTCCTATGGCTACACCTTC.

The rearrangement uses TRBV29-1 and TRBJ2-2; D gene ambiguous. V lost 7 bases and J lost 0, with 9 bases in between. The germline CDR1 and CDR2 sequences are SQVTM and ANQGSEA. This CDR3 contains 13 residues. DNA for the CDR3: TGCAGCGGTGAGGATACGAACACCGGGGAGCTGTTTTTT. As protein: CSGEDTNTGELFF.